This T cell receptor beta chain was identified in a study of cytomegalovirus exposure and HLA in healthy donors. Whole-study results and caveats: The classifier was said to identify cytomegalovirus status with high specificity and sensitivity.

Of note for this clone: The antigen is not known.

V lost 0 bases, J lost 2 bases, and 12 bases lay in between. The germline V gene encodes CDR1 SGHRS and CDR2 YFSETQ. The CDR3 loop spans 17 amino acids. Measured with immunoSEQ multiplex PCR; TCRdb has only the in-frame clones, and not every one. The sample contains under 400,000 clones, about nine tenths of which appear only once. A roughly 120-subject validation cohort, separate from the 666-subject first cohort, supplied the donors. The rearrangement joins TRBV5-1 to TRBJ1-6; D is possibly TRBD1 (5 bases). This TCR came from a woman aged 18-29 years in good health and CMV-seronegative. Sequenced sample: PBMCs. Written as DNA, the CDR3 is TGCGCCAGCAGCTTGGACGGGACTAGCACCTATAATTCACCCCTCCACTTT. Its translation: CASSLDGTSTYNSPLHF.